The T cell receptor beta chain described here comes from a study of lymphopenia after photon versus proton radiotherapy (dated by TCRdb to the late 2010s). Concerning the study at large: In patients with gastrointestinal tumors who developed high-grade lymphopenia, the study compared the immunological effects of photon radiation therapy with those of proton radiation therapy. A cohort of some 21 patients with gastrointestinal tumors who received either photon or proton therapy and subsequently developed lymphopenia was included. The study was designed to characterize how the impact on the immune system differs between the two radiation modalities.

The investigation overall reported the following: After the lymphocyte count nadir, repertoires from photon-treated patients showed oligoclonal expansion, particularly of CD8+ Temra cells, and this expansion drove the decline in diversity. The survival association was assessed only in patients who died, and better survival with proton therapy was presented by the authors as a possibility rather than a demonstrated result. During treatment, patients who received proton therapy stayed relatively stable, whereas patients who received photon therapy lost naive T cells and TCR diversity and gained effector/memory populations. Across the cohort, among patients who died, a greater drop in TCR diversity after the nadir was inversely correlated with overall survival time.

Based on the germline V gene (reference sequence), the CDR1 and CDR2 sequences are WNHNN and SYGVQD. The CDR3 runs 13 amino acids, cysteine and phenylalanine included. CDR3 DNA is the only sequence kept; it has 39 bases, read in frame from the first base. Receptor libraries were prepared by the immunoSEQ multiplex PCR assay. Alongside multiparametric flow cytometry, deep sequencing of rearranged TCR beta loci was used to profile the T cell repertoires. TCRdb took this table from immuneACCESS and kept in-frame rearrangements with V and J called. Such tables lack part of the clones; where checked against another copy, unresolved V genes explain under half of the gap, and the rest is unexplained. The sample table lists more than 70,000 clones, 83% of them with a count of one. The top ten clones comprise 1.2% to 1.5% of the sample. A note on this clone: The antigen this receptor binds is unknown. A junction end diverges from the germline sequence, so it may reflect a read error.

Here the sequenced sample was peripheral blood, taken from a patient treated with proton-based radiotherapy. Recombination joined TRBV10-1 with TRBJ1-3; no D gene call is confident. This sequence was found in a man between 60 and 75 years old with pancreatic cancer. The CDR3 region reads CASSERPGNTIYF. The nucleotides are TGCGCCAGCAGTGAGCGGCCTGGGAACACCATATATTTT.